Below, 32 T cell receptor beta chains from the same sample are listed, as sequenced in a study of cytomegalovirus exposure and HLA in healthy donors. With 60 Vbeta and 13 Jbeta primers, the PCR was carried out. Only in-frame clones appear in the TCRdb table, and some are missing; sequencing was by immunoSEQ multiplex PCR. The data hold about 98,000 clones, with around 86% observed a single time. Material for sequencing was PBMCs. These receptors all stem from a female donor in good health and CMV-seropositive.

Only one count was recorded for this clone. This chain links TRBV4-1 with TRBJ2-1; D is ambiguous. CDR3 size: 13 residues. The V and J ends lost 2 bases and 4 bases respectively, with 6 bases between them. The germline CDR1 and CDR2 sequences are MGHRA and YSYEKL. Here the CDR3 DNA reads TGCGCCAGCAGCCAAACAGATTACAATGAGCAGTTCTTC. Its translation is CASSQTDYNEQFF.

The chain links TRBV6-5 to TRBJ2-7; 8 positions match TRBD2. Unmatched junction bases numbered 1, after V lost 0 bases and J lost 0 bases. CDR1 is MNHEY and CDR2 is SVGAGI in the germline V gene. This CDR3 contains 15 residues. CDR3 loop: CASSYSREASYEQYF. The CDR3, as DNA: TGTGCCAGCAGTTACTCGCGGGAGGCCTCCTACGAGCAGTACTTC.

This clone was seen more than once but under ten times. This rearrangement joins TRBV25-1 to TRBJ1-5, with D uncertain. The germline V gene has CDR1 MGHDK and CDR2 SYGVNS. CDR3 size: 15 residues. V shed 4 bases and J shed 0 bases, with 10 bases lying between them. DNA for the CDR3: TGTGCCAGCAGTGCGGAGGATCATAGCAATCAGCCCCAGCATTTT. It codes for CASSAEDHSNQPQHF.

This clone occurred a few times. This chain uses TRBV6-1 with TRBJ2-7; D remains ambiguous. V was clipped by 4 bases and J by 2 bases, with 12 bases between them. This CDR3 is 14 amino acids long. Germline CDR1 is MNHNS and CDR2 is SASEGT. CDR3: CASSGFRFTYEQYF. The CDR3 bases are TGTGCCAGCAGTGGGTTCAGGTTCACCTACGAGCAGTACTTC.

This chain links TRBV7-3 with TRBJ2-7; D gene unclear. This CDR3 comprises 14 residues. Germline V gene lookup returns CDR1 SGHTA and CDR2 FQGTGA. Deletions cut 2 bases from V and 4 bases from J, with 12 bases between. CDR3 DNA: TGTGCCAGCAGCTTAGGAGTCGTTGGTTACGAGCAGTACTTC. Translating gives CASSLGVVGYEQYF.

This rearrangement joins TRBV29-1 to TRBJ2-2, with TRBD2 matching over 9 bases. V dropped 4 bases and J dropped 6; count of bases not matched to a gene: 6. The CDR3 runs 14 residues. From germline, CDR1 is SQVTM and CDR2 ANQGSEA. CDR3 loop: CSVVLREGAGELFF. Written as DNA, the CDR3 is TGCAGCGTTGTACTGCGGGAGGGCGCCGGGGAGCTGTTTTTT.

The V gene is TRBV27, the J gene TRBJ1-1; weak D call: TRBD1 (6 bases). Germline CDR1 and CDR2: MNHEY and SMNVEV (reference sequence). The germline V and J ends were trimmed by 7 bases and 1 base, with 19 bases remaining between them. The CDR3 contains 16 residues. CDR3 in amino acids: CASTNGARGRNTEAFF. As DNA, the CDR3 is TGTGCCAGCACCAACGGGGCCAGGGGCCGGAACACTGAAGCTTTCTTT.

The V call is TRBV14, the J call TRBJ2-5; 8 bases fit TRBD1. Germline loops: CDR1 SGHDN, CDR2 FVKESK. The CDR3 is 15 amino acids. V trimming: 2 bases; J trimming: 5 bases; junction bases outside the gene matches: 7. CDR3 amino acids: CASSQRTGFFETQYF. Written as DNA, the CDR3 is TGTGCCAGCAGCCAAAGGACAGGGTTTTTCGAGACCCAGTACTTC.

This chain joins TRBV6-5 and TRBJ1-2; 8 bases map to TRBD1. The CDR3 extends over 15 amino acids. V lost 5 bases, J lost 1 base, and 6 bases stayed unmatched. The V gene's germline CDR1 is MNHEY and CDR2 SVGAGI. The CDR3 loop reads CASSQIDRGNYGYTF. The CDR3 DNA is TGTGCCAGCAGTCAGATAGACAGGGGTAACTATGGCTACACCTTC.

The V call is TRBV2, the J call TRBJ1-2; unclear D gene. The CDR3 spans 12 residues. The germline CDR1 and CDR2 sequences are SNHLY and FYNNEI. Trimming took off 11 bases at V and 4 bases at J, with 14 bases between the two ends. CDR3 DNA: TGTGCCCTCATCGAGATCGGCTATGGCTACACCTTC. This gives the protein CALIEIGYGYTF. The complete variable domain, with remaining parts taken from reference TRBV2 and TRBJ1-2, reads EPEVTQTPSHQVTQMGQEVILRCVPISNHLYFYWYRQILGQKVEFLVSFYNNEISEKSEIFDDQFSVERPDGSNFTLKIRSTKLEDSAMYFCALIEIGYGYTFGSGTRLTVV.

The chain is built from TRBV12-2 and TRBJ1-6; no DNA check was done on the table's D call, TRBD1. TRBV12-2 has pseudogene status. The length of the CDR3 is 15 residues. This CDR3 is CASRTRTGRNSPLHF. In DNA form, the CDR3 reads TGTGCAAGTCGCACACGGACAGGGAGGAATTCACCCCTCCACTTT.

The chain couples TRBV27 to TRBJ1-4, with D uncertain. The V end was cut by 6 bases, the J end by 8 bases, with 10 bases between. CDR3 length: 12 residues. Germline V gives CDR1 MNHEY, CDR2 SMNVEV (reference sequence). The CDR3 loop reads CASRTVGEKLFF. CDR3 nucleotide sequence: TGTGCCAGCAGGACCGTGGGCGAAAAACTGTTTTTT.

The chain links TRBV11-2 to TRBJ1-6; no firm D call. V lost 3 bases to trimming and J lost 2 bases, with 14 bases between them. The CDR3 runs to 17 residues. Germline CDR1 reads SGHAT; CDR2 reads FQNNGV. The CDR3 region is CASSLNSPWPYNSPLHF. The CDR3 nucleotides read TGTGCCAGCAGCTTGAACAGCCCGTGGCCCTATAATTCACCCCTCCACTTT.

The chain has TRBV11-3 and TRBJ1-5; the D gene is possibly TRBD1 (5 bases). The germline V gene has CDR1 SGHNT and CDR2 YENEEA. Trimming shortened V by 1 base and J by 2 bases, and 18 bases separated the two germline ends. CDR3 size: 18 residues. The CDR3 is CASSLGLVSGVGNQPQHF. The CDR3 DNA sequence: TGTGCCAGCAGCTTAGGGTTGGTATCGGGGGTCGGCAATCAGCCCCAGCATTTT.

This clone was seen a handful of times. The chain joins TRBV30 to TRBJ2-7, with 9 bases aligning to TRBD1. Germline V gene data show CDR1 as GTSNPN and CDR2 as SVGIG (reference sequence). J lost 7 bases, V lost 8 bases, and 6 bases had no gene match. This CDR3 contains 11 residues. Here the CDR3 DNA reads TGTGCCACCGGGACAGGGACTGAGCAGTACTTC. Its translation is CATGTGTEQYF.

This clone showed up just once. This sequence joins TRBV18 and TRBJ1-1; D unresolved. This CDR3 spans 15 amino acids. CDR1 KGHSH and CDR2 LQKENI come from the germline V gene. Trimming took 3 bases from V and 0 from J, leaving 11 bases between them. CDR3 protein: CASSPRGTMNTEAFF. For the CDR3, the DNA is TGTGCCAGCTCACCTCGTGGCACCATGAACACTGAAGCTTTCTTT.

The chain links TRBV19 to TRBJ1-1; D is unresolved. The CDR3 covers 16 residues. Germline values: CDR1 LNHDA, CDR2 SQIVND (reference sequence). V lost 3 bases to trimming and J lost 1 base, with 15 bases between them. The CDR3 sequence: CASSMSTVPSNTEAFF. The CDR3 DNA reads as TGTGCCAGTAGTATGAGTACAGTTCCTTCGAACACTGAAGCTTTCTTT.

This chain uses TRBV7-9 with TRBJ2-2, with D possibly TRBD2 on 6 matching bases. V was shortened by 2 bases and J by 0 bases, with 13 bases between the two germline ends. The CDR3 is 17 amino acids. CDR1 is SEHNR and CDR2 is FQNEAQ in the germline V gene (reference sequence). DNA for the CDR3: TGTGCCAGCAGCTTAACGGGGACTGCAACGAACACCGGGGAGCTGTTTTTT. Amino acids: CASSLTGTATNTGELFF.

V is TRBV5-1 and J is TRBJ2-7; a weak D match, TRBD1 (5 bases). The V gene's germline CDR1 is SGHRS and CDR2 YFSETQ. V was clipped by 0 bases and J by 3 bases, with 7 bases between them. The CDR3 consists of 13 residues. The CDR3 loop reads CASSLGRDYEQYF. The CDR3 DNA follows: TGCGCCAGCAGCTTGGGCAGGGACTACGAGCAGTACTTC.

In nucleotides, the CDR3 is TGTGCCAGCAGCTTAGAGGGACAACAGTACTTC. It encodes CASSLEGQQYF. V gene TRBV7-9 combines with J gene TRBJ2-7; perhaps TRBD1 as D (6 bases). Germline V gene data show CDR1 as SEHNR and CDR2 as FQNEAQ (reference sequence). Trimming removed 1 base at V and 10 bases at J, with 8 bases between. This CDR3 comprises 11 residues.

Of note for this clone: At one boundary the junction diverges from the germline segment, which might be a read error. The chain joins TRBV7-7 to TRBJ2-2, with 8 bases aligning to TRBD2. Germline loops: CDR1 SSHAT, CDR2 FNYEAQ (reference sequence). The CDR3 spans 15 residues. In nucleotides, the CDR3 is TGTGCTAGCAGTAGCGGGGCCATAGGAGGCGGGGAGCTGTTTTTT. It codes for CASSSGAIGGGELFF.

The rearrangement uses TRBV25-1 and TRBJ1-2; D is possibly TRBD1 (5 bases). The ends were cut back, 1 base at V and 8 bases at J, with 14 bases in the middle. CDR3 length: 14 amino acids. The germline V gene has CDR1 MGHDK and CDR2 SYGVNS. DNA of the CDR3: TGTGCCAGCAGTGAATGGGAGGGACTGCGGGGCTACACCTTC. Encoded protein: CASSEWEGLRGYTF.

CDR3 DNA sequence: TGTGCCAGCAGCTTACCGGGAGACTACGAGCAGTACTTC. It encodes CASSLPGDYEQYF. The chain joins TRBV11-2 to TRBJ2-7, with a weak D call TRBD2 (6 bases). CDR1 and CDR2 (germline): SGHAT, FQNNGV. CDR3 length equals 13 residues. V was clipped by 2 bases and J by 3 bases, with 8 bases between them.

The chain combines TRBV9 with TRBJ2-7, with D possibly matching TRBD2 (6 bases). The germline V gene encodes CDR1 SGDLS and CDR2 YYNGEE. The CDR3 covers 14 residues. V was cut by 3 bases and J by 0 bases, with 10 bases left in between. The CDR3 loop is CASSGDWLSYEQYF. DNA of the CDR3: TGTGCCAGCAGCGGGGACTGGCTCTCCTACGAGCAGTACTTC.

V usage is TRBV27 and J usage is TRBJ2-1; 7 bases are a match to TRBD1. Germline V gene data show CDR1 as MNHEY and CDR2 as SMNVEV (reference sequence). With V trimmed by 5 bases and J by 0 bases, 7 bases remained unmatched. The CDR3 is 16 amino acids. The CDR3 protein is CASSPLGQPSYNEQFF. For the CDR3, the DNA is TGTGCCAGCAGTCCCCTGGGACAGCCCTCCTACAATGAGCAGTTCTTC.

The chain links TRBV6-6 to TRBJ2-1, with 11 bases identical to TRBD2. CDR3 length: 16 residues. Trimming removed 4 bases from V and 9 bases from J; junction bases left unmatched: 11. Per the germline V gene, CDR1 is MNHNY and CDR2 is SVGAGI (reference sequence). CDR3 protein: CASSSAGTSGGGEQFF. The CDR3 nucleotides read TGTGCCAGCAGTTCAGCTGGGACTAGCGGCGGGGGTGAGCAGTTCTTC.

The CDR3 bases are TGTGCCAGCAGCTTACAACAGATGAACACTGAAGCTTTCTTT. Translation: CASSLQQMNTEAFF. The gene calls are TRBV7-9 and TRBJ1-1, with D unresolved. Trimming pared 2 bases from V and 0 bases from J, leaving 7 bases between. CDR3 size: 14 residues. Germline CDR1 is SEHNR and CDR2 is FQNEAQ (reference sequence).

The V and J genes are TRBV27 and TRBJ2-3, with a weak D call TRBD2 (6 bases). Germline lookup yields CDR1 MNHEY and CDR2 SMNVEV (reference sequence). The CDR3 is 16 amino acids. The V and J ends lost 0 bases and 3 bases respectively, with 13 bases between them. CDR3 sequence: CASSLSGGRRTDTQYF. The CDR3 nucleotides read TGTGCCAGCAGTTTATCAGGAGGGAGAAGGACAGATACGCAGTATTTT.

The rearrangement uses TRBV19 and TRBJ1-4; no clear D. CDR3 length equals 12 residues. CDR1 and CDR2 from the germline V gene are LNHDA and SQIVND (reference sequence). V was trimmed by 7 bases and J by 8 bases, leaving 11 bases between them. CDR3 in DNA: TGTGCCAGTACCATAGGAGGAGAAAAACTGTTTTTT. Its protein product is CASTIGGEKLFF.

As DNA, the CDR3 is TGTGCCAGCAGCTTAGCCGGTTATAGCAATCAGCCCCAGCATTTT. This translates into CASSLAGYSNQPQHF. The chain carries TRBV5-5 and TRBJ1-5; D is uncertain. With 2 bases removed from V and 0 bases from J, the gap between germline ends came to 9 bases. CDR3 length equals 15 residues. The V gene's germline CDR1 is SGHKS and CDR2 YYEKEE (reference sequence). Combining the CDR3 with reference TRBV5-5 and TRBJ1-5 gives the whole variable domain DAGVTQSPTHLIKTRGQQVTLRCSPISGHKSVSWYQQVLGQGPQFIFQYYEKEERGRGNFPDRFSARQFPNYSSELNVNALLLGDSALYLCASSLAGYSNQPQHFGDGTRLSIL.

V is TRBV6-4 and J is TRBJ2-7; 8 positions match TRBD2. The CDR3 runs 14 residues. CDR1 MRHNA and CDR2 SNTAGT come from the germline V gene. Unmatched junction bases numbered 5, after V lost 7 bases and J lost 0 bases. The CDR3 sequence: CASTQTSDSYEQYF. The CDR3 nucleotides read TGTGCCAGCACTCAGACTAGCGACTCCTACGAGCAGTACTTC.

The chain joins TRBV2 to TRBJ2-1, with TRBD1 as a possible D gene (8 bases). Trimming stripped 6 bases from V and 1 base from J, with 16 bases between. This CDR3 contains 16 residues. Germline V gene sequence: CDR1 SNHLY, CDR2 FYNNEI. The CDR3 DNA reads TGTGCCAGCAGGGGACTACAGGGGGGGTCCTACAATGAGCAGTTCTTC. As protein: CASRGLQGGSYNEQFF.